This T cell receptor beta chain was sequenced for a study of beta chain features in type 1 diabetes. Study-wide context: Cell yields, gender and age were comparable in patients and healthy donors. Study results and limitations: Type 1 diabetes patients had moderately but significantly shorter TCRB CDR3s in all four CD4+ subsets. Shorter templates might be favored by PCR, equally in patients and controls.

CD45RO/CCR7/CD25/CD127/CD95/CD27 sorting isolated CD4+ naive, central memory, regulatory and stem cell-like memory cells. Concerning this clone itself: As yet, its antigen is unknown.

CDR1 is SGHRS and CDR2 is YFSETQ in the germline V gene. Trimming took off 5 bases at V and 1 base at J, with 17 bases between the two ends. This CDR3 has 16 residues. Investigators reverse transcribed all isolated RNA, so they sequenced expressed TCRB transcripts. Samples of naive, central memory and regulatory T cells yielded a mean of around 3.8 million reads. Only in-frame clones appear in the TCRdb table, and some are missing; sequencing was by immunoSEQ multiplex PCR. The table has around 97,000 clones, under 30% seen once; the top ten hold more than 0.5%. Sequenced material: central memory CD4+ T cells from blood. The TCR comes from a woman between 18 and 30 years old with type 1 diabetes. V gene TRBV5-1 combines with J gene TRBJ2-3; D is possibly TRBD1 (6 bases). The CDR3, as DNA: TGCGCCAGCAGAAATGGACAGACTGACCGCACAGATACGCAGTATTTT. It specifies CASRNGQTDRTDTQYF.